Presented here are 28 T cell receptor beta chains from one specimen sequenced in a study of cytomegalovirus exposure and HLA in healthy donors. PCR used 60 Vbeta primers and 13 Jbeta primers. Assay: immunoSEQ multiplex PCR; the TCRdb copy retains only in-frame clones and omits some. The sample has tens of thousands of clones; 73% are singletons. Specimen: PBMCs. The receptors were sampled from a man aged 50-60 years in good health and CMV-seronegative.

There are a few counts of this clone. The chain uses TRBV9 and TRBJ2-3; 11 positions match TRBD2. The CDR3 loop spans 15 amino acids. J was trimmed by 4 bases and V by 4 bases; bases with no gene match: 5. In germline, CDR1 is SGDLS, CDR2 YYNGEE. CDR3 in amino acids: CASSYTSGGSDTQYF. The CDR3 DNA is TGTGCCAGCAGCTATACTAGCGGGGGATCAGATACGCAGTATTTT.

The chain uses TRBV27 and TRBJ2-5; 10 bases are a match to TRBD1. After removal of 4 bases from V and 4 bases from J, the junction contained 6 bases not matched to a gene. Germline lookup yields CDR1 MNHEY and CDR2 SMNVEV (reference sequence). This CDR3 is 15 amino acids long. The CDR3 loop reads CASSSGQGWGETQYF. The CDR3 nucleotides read TGTGCCAGCAGTTCGGGACAGGGGTGGGGAGAGACCCAGTACTTC.

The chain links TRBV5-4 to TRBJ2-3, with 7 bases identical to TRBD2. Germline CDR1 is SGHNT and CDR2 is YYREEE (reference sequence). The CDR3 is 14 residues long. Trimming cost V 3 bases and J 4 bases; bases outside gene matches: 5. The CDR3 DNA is TGTGCCAGCAGCTCAGAGCGGGGCGCAGATACGCAGTATTTT. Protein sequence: CASSSERGADTQYF.

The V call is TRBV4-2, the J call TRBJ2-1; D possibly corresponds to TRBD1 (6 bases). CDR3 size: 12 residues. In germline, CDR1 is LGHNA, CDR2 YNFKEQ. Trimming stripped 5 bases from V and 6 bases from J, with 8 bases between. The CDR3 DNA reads TGTGCCAGCAGCACCAGGGGCAATGAGCAGTTCTTC. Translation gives CASSTRGNEQFF.

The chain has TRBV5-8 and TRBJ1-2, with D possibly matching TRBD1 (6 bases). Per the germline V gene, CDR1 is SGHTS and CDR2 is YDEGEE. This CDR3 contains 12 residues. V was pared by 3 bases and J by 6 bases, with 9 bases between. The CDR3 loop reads CASSSHRDGYTF. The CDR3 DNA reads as TGTGCCAGCAGCTCCCACAGGGATGGCTACACCTTC.

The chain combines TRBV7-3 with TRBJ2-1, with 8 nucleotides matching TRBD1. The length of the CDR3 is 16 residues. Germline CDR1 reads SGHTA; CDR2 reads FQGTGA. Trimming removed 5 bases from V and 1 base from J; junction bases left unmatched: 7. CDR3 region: CASSMTGVNSYNEQFF. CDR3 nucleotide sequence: TGTGCCAGCAGCATGACAGGGGTTAATTCCTACAATGAGCAGTTCTTC.

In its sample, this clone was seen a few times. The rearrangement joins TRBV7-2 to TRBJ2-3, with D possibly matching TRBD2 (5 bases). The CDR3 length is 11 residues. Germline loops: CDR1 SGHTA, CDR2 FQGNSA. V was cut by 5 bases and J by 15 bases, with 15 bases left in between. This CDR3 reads CASSPRGLAYF. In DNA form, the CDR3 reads TGTGCCAGCAGCCCCCGTGGTCTAGCATATTTT.

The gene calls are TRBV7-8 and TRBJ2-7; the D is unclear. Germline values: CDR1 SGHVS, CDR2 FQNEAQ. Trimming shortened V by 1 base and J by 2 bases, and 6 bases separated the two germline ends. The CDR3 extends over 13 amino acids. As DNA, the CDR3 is TGTGCCAGCAGCTTAGGTCGAGCCTACGAGCAGTACTTC. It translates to CASSLGRAYEQYF.

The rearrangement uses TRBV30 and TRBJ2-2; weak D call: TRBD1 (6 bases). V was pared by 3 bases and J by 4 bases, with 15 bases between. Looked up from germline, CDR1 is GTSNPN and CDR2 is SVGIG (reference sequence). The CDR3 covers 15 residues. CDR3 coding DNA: TGTGCCTGGAGCGGAGACAGGACCTTCACCGGGGAGCTGTTTTTT. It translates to CAWSGDRTFTGELFF.

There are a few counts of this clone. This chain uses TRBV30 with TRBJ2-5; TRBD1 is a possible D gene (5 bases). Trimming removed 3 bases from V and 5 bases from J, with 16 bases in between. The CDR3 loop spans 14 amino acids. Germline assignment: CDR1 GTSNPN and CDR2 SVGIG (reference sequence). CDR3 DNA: TGTGCCTGGAGGGCCCAGGGTATTGGGGAGACCCAGTACTTC. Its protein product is CAWRAQGIGETQYF.

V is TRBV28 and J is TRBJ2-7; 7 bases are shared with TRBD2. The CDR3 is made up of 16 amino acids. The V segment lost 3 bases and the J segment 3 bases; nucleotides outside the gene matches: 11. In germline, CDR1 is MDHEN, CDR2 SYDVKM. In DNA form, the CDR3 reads TGTGCCAGCAGTTTGGGTGTGGGGAGGGACCTCTACGAGCAGTACTTC. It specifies CASSLGVGRDLYEQYF.

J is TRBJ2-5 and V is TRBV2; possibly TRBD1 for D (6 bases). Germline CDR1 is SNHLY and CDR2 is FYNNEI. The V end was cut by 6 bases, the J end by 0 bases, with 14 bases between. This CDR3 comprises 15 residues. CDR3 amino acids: CASRTPRGNQETQYF. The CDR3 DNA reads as TGTGCCAGCAGAACCCCAAGGGGGAACCAAGAGACCCAGTACTTC.

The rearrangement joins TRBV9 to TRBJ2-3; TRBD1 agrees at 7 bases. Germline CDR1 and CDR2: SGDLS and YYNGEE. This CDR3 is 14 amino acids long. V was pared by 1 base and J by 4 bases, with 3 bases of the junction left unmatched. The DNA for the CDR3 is TGTGCCAGCAGCGTAAGTCAGGGGGCAGATACGCAGTATTTT. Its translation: CASSVSQGADTQYF.

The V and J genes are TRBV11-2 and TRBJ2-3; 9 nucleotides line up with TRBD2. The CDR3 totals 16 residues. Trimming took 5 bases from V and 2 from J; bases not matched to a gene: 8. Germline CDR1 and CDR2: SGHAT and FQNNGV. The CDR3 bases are TGTGCCAGCAGCCCGATCGGCGGGGGGGTCACAGATACGCAGTATTTT. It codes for CASSPIGGGVTDTQYF.

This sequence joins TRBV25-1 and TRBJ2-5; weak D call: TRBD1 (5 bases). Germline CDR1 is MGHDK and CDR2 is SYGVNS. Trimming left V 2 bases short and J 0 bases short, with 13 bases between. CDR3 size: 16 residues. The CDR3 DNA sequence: TGTGCCAGCAGTGAACACCCCGCCAGGGACCAAGAGACCCAGTACTTC. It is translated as CASSEHPARDQETQYF. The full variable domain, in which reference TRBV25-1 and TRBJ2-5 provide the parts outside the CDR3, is EADIYQTPRYLVIGTGKKITLECSQTMGHDKMYWYQQDPGMELHLIHYSYGVNSTEKGDLSSESTVSRIRTEHFPLTLESARPSHTSQYLCASSEHPARDQETQYFGPGTRLLVL.

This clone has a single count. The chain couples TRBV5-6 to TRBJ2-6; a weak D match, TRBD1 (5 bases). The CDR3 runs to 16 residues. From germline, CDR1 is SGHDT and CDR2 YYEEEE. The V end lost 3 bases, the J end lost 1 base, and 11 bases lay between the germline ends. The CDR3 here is CASSSMTDSGANVLTF. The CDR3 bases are TGTGCCAGCAGCTCGATGACAGATTCTGGGGCCAACGTCCTGACTTTC.

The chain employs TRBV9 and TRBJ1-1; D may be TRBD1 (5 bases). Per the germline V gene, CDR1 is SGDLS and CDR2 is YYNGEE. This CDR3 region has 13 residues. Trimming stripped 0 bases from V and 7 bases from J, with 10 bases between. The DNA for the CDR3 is TGTGCCAGCAGCGTAGTAAGGGGTGGTGAAGCTTTCTTT. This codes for CASSVVRGGEAFF.

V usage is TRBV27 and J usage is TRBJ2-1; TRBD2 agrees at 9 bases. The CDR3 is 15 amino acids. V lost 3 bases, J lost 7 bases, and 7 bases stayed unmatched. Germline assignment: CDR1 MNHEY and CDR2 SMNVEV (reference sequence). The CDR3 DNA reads TGTGCCAGCAGTTTGCGGGGGGGCCGTGGTAATGAGCAGTTCTTC. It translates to CASSLRGGRGNEQFF.

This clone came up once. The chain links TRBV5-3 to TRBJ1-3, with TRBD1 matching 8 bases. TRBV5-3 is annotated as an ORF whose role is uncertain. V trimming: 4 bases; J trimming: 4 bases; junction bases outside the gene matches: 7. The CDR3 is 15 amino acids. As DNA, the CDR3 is TGTGCCAGAAGCGCCGGGACAGGTGCCGGAAACACCATATATTTT. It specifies CARSAGTGAGNTIYF.

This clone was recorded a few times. The CDR3: CASSLGRGMKTQYF. The CDR3 coding sequence is TGTGCCAGCAGCTTAGGGCGGGGCATGAAGACCCAGTACTTC. This chain uses TRBV11-3 with TRBJ2-5; TRBD2 might be the D (6 bases). Trimming stripped 1 base from V and 6 bases from J, with 12 bases between. CDR1 and CDR2 (germline): SGHNT, YENEEA. The CDR3 is 14 residues long. The entire variable domain, with the rest obtained from reference TRBV11-3 and TRBJ2-5, is as follows: EAGVVQSPRYKIIEKKQPVAFWCNPISGHNTLYWYLQNLGQGPELLIRYENEEAVDDSQLPKDRFSAERLKGVDSTLKIQPAELGDSAVYLCASSLGRGMKTQYFGPGTRLLVL.

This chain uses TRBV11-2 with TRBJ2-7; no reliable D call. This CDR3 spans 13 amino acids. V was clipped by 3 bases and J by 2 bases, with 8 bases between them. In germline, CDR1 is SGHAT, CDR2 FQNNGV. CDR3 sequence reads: CASSFRQAYEQYF. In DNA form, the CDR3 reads TGTGCCAGCAGCTTTAGGCAGGCCTACGAGCAGTACTTC.

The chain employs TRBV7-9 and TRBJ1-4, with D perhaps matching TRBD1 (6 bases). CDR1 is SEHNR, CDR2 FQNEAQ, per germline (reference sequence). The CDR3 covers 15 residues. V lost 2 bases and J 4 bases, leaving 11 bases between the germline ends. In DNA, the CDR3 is TGTGCCAGCAGCTTACCAGGGGCGTTTAATGAAAAACTGTTTTTT. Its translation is CASSLPGAFNEKLFF.

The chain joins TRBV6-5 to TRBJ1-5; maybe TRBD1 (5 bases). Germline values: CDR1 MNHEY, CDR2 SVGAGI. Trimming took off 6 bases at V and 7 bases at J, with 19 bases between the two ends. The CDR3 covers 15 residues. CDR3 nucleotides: TGTGCCAGCAGACCCTCACTAGGGGAGGGGCAGCCCCAGCATTTT. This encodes CASRPSLGEGQPQHF.

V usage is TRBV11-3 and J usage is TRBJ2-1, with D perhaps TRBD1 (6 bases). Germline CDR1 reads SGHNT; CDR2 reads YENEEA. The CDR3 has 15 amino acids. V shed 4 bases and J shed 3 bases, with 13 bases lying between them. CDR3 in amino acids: CASSSQGSHYNEQFF. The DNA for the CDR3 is TGTGCCAGCAGCTCTCAGGGGTCTCACTACAATGAGCAGTTCTTC.

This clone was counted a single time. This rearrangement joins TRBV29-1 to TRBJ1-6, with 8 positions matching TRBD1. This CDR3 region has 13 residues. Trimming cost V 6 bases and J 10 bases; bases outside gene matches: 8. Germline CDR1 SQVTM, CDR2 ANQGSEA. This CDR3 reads CSVGQGGGSPLHF. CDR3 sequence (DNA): TGCAGCGTAGGACAGGGCGGTGGGTCACCCCTCCACTTT.

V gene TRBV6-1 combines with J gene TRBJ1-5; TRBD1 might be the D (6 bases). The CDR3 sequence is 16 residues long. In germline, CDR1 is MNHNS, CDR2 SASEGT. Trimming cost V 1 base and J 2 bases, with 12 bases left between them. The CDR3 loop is CASSEELGAGNQPQHF. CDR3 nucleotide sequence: TGTGCCAGCAGTGAAGAGCTGGGGGCGGGCAATCAGCCCCAGCATTTT.

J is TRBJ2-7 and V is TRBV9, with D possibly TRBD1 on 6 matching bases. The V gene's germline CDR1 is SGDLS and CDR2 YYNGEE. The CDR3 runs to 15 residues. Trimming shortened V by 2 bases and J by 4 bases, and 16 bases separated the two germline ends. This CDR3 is CASSVFGGPFYEQYF. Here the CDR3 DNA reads TGTGCCAGCAGCGTGTTTGGGGGCCCTTTTTACGAGCAGTACTTC.

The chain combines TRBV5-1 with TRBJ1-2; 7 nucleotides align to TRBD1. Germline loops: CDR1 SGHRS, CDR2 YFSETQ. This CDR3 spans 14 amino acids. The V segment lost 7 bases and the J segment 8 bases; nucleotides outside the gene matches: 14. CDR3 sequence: CASAAQGERTGYTF. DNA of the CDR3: TGCGCCAGCGCCGCCCAGGGGGAGAGAACCGGCTACACCTTC.